The 27 T cell receptor beta chains presented below share a single source sample, sequenced in a study of cytomegalovirus exposure and HLA in healthy donors. Primers for the PCR totalled 60 Vbeta and 13 Jbeta. TCRdb's table, derived via immunoSEQ multiplex PCR, lists solely in-frame clones and lacks some. The table shows roughly 180,000 clones, with about 83% occurring only once. Sequences were obtained from PBMCs. The receptors here all came from a young woman in good health and CMV-seropositive.

The chain recombines TRBV6-1 with TRBJ2-6, with 9 bases matching TRBD1. The CDR3 is 18 residues long. After removal of 4 bases from V and 1 base from J, the junction contained 8 bases not matched to a gene. Germline loops: CDR1 MNHNS, CDR2 SASEGT. CDR3 sequence (DNA): TGTGCCAGCAGTGCCCGCCGGGACAGGGATTCTGGGGCCAACGTCCTGACTTTC. Translation gives CASSARRDRDSGANVLTF.

The chain uses TRBV2 and TRBJ1-5; no reliable D call. The CDR3 has 14 residues. The germline CDR1 and CDR2 sequences are SNHLY and FYNNEI. The V and J ends lost 1 base and 7 bases respectively, with 11 bases between them. CDR3 loop: CASSEEWAGQPQHF. DNA of the CDR3: TGTGCCAGCAGTGAAGAATGGGCGGGACAGCCCCAGCATTTT.

This chain connects TRBV4-1 to TRBJ2-5; no definite D call. Germline assignment: CDR1 MGHRA and CDR2 YSYEKL. Trimming pared 1 base from V and 5 bases from J, leaving 14 bases between. CDR3 length: 15 residues. Here the CDR3 reads CASSQVELGAETQYF. The DNA of the CDR3 is TGCGCCAGCAGCCAAGTGGAGCTAGGTGCCGAGACCCAGTACTTC.

This clone turned up a few times. The chain is built from TRBV13 and TRBJ2-1, with TRBD1 matching 7 bases. The CDR3 is made up of 13 amino acids. The ends lost 2 bases at V and 6 bases at J; junction bases unmatched: 1. Germline values: CDR1 PRHDT, CDR2 FYEKMQ (reference sequence). The CDR3 DNA reads TGTGCCAGCAGCTTAAACAGGGGCAATGAGCAGTTCTTC. Its translation: CASSLNRGNEQFF.

This clone was detected only a few times. This sequence joins TRBV5-6 and TRBJ1-1; 9 nucleotides match TRBD1. Germline CDR1 and CDR2: SGHDT and YYEEEE. The CDR3 length is 15 residues. V lost 6 bases to trimming and J lost 9 bases; unmatched junction nucleotides: 15. CDR3 loop: CASNLRRGQGPKAFF. CDR3 bases: TGTGCCAGCAACCTGAGGCGTGGACAGGGGCCCAAAGCTTTCTTT.

The V call is TRBV14, the J call TRBJ1-2, with 8 bases identical to TRBD1. The CDR3 totals 15 residues. Trimming removed 8 bases from V and 7 bases from J; junction bases left unmatched: 15. Germline V gives CDR1 SGHDN, CDR2 FVKESK. CDR3 amino acids: CASGGPSGTGAGYTF. DNA for the CDR3: TGTGCCAGCGGTGGACCTTCCGGGACAGGAGCTGGCTACACCTTC.

This chain uses TRBV2 with TRBJ2-7, with 8 bases matching TRBD1. CDR1 and CDR2 (germline): SNHLY, FYNNEI. V trimming: 8 bases; J trimming: 7 bases; junction bases outside the gene matches: 10. This CDR3 has 13 residues. Here the CDR3 reads CASGRDRTLEQYF. The CDR3 nucleotides are TGTGCCAGCGGCCGGGACAGGACTTTGGAGCAGTACTTC.

This sequence joins TRBV4-2 and TRBJ2-3; the D gene is possibly TRBD2 (7 bases). Per germline, CDR1 LGHNA and CDR2 YNFKEQ. The length of the CDR3 is 17 residues. V was shortened by 4 bases and J by 3 bases, with 20 bases between the two germline ends. Here the CDR3 reads CASSLEGGALGTDTQYF. The CDR3 DNA sequence: TGTGCCAGCAGCCTCGAGGGGGGGGCCCTCGGAACAGATACGCAGTATTTT.

The rearrangement links TRBV13 to TRBJ2-7; 8 nucleotides align to TRBD1. There are 12 residues in the CDR3. Germline V gene sequence: CDR1 PRHDT, CDR2 FYEKMQ (reference sequence). The junction had 2 bases not matched to a gene; V was cut back by 4 bases and J by 6 bases. The CDR3 DNA follows: TGTGCCAGCAGCTACGGACAGGGCGAGCAGTACTTC. It yields the protein CASSYGQGEQYF. Full variable domain (remainder filled in from reference TRBV13 and TRBJ2-7): AAGVIQSPRHLIKEKRETATLKCYPIPRHDTVYWYQQGPGQDPQFLISFYEKMQSDKGSIPDRFSAQQFSDYHSELNMSSLELGDSALYFCASSYGQGEQYFGPGTRLTVT.

As DNA, the CDR3 is TGCGCCAGCAGCGACATAATTAGCCCGGGGGGCACCGGGGAGCTGTTTTTT. Its translation is CASSDIISPGGTGELFF. This chain uses TRBV5-1 with TRBJ2-2; 7 positions match TRBD2. The CDR3 loop spans 17 amino acids. The ends lost 4 bases at V and 4 bases at J; junction bases unmatched: 13. CDR1 and CDR2 (germline): SGHRS, YFSETQ.

J is TRBJ1-2 and V is TRBV5-6; D call uncertain. The CDR3 is made up of 15 amino acids. Trimming stripped 3 bases from V and 0 bases from J, with 12 bases between. CDR1 is SGHDT and CDR2 is YYEEEE in the germline V gene. DNA of the CDR3: TGTGCCAGCAGCTCTTTGGGGAGATCTAACTATGGCTACACCTTC. Residues: CASSSLGRSNYGYTF.

The rearrangement joins TRBV6-5 to TRBJ1-1; a possible D gene is TRBD1 (5 bases). The CDR3 runs to 14 residues. V was trimmed by 0 bases and J by 11 bases, leaving 16 bases between them. Germline CDR1 reads MNHEY; CDR2 reads SVGAGI. In DNA form, the CDR3 reads TGTGCCAGCAGTTACTCCGGGACTGGGGGAGGGGCTTTCTTT. It yields the protein CASSYSGTGGGAFF.

This clone was recorded once. The genes are TRBV19 and TRBJ1-2; 12 nucleotides match TRBD1. The germline V gene has CDR1 LNHDA and CDR2 SQIVND (reference sequence). After removal of 6 bases from V and 5 bases from J, the junction contained 10 bases not matched to a gene. The length of the CDR3 is 16 residues. CDR3 region: CASRPGQGATGYGYTF. The CDR3 DNA follows: TGTGCCAGTAGGCCGGGACAGGGGGCGACGGGATATGGCTACACCTTC.

The chain recombines TRBV6-4 with TRBJ1-1; TRBD1 aligns across 8 bases. Germline CDR1 and CDR2: MRHNA and SNTAGT. The CDR3 is made up of 12 amino acids. The V and J ends lost 4 bases and 11 bases, in that order; junction bases with no gene match: 6. CDR3 residues: CASSGAGGFAFF. CDR3 DNA sequence: TGTGCCAGCAGTGGGGCAGGGGGCTTCGCTTTCTTT.

The chain couples TRBV29-1 to TRBJ1-1; D ambiguous. The V and J ends lost 7 bases and 6 bases respectively, with 9 bases between them. In germline, CDR1 is SQVTM, CDR2 ANQGSEA. The CDR3 totals 10 residues. In DNA form, the CDR3 reads TGCAGCGGGGGAGGGCCTGAAGCTTTCTTT. Protein: CSGGGPEAFF.

The chain joins TRBV11-2 to TRBJ2-1, with 11 bases fitting TRBD2. V was pared by 3 bases and J by 13 bases, with 8 bases of the junction left unmatched. CDR1 and CDR2 from the germline V gene are SGHAT and FQNNGV. The CDR3 loop spans 14 amino acids. CDR3 nucleotides: TGTGCCAGCAGCTTTGAGCCTAGCGGGGGGCAACAGTTCTTC. Its protein product is CASSFEPSGGQQFF.

The CDR3 spells CASSQRQFYGYTF. CDR3 in DNA: TGCGCCAGCAGCCAAAGACAGTTCTATGGCTACACCTTC. This rearrangement joins TRBV4-1 to TRBJ1-2; perhaps TRBD1 as D (5 bases). From germline, CDR1 is MGHRA and CDR2 YSYEKL. The CDR3 runs 13 residues. The ends were cut back, 2 bases at V and 4 bases at J, with 8 bases in the middle.

The chain couples TRBV2 to TRBJ1-3; maybe TRBD1 (5 bases). This CDR3 comprises 15 residues. The germline V and J ends were trimmed by 6 bases and 4 bases, with 16 bases remaining between them. CDR1 and CDR2 from the germline V gene are SNHLY and FYNNEI. The CDR3 bases are TGTGCCAGCAGGGAACCCCGACAGAGGGGAAACACCATATATTTT. Its translation: CASREPRQRGNTIYF.

This clone was detected a few times. The CDR3: CASWGLQNTEAFF. DNA for the CDR3: TGTGCCAGCTGGGGGCTGCAAAACACTGAAGCTTTCTTT. The chain combines TRBV6-1 with TRBJ1-1, with D perhaps TRBD1 (6 bases). The CDR3 extends over 13 amino acids. V was shortened by 8 bases and J by 2 bases, with 12 bases between the two germline ends. Looked up from germline, CDR1 is MNHNS and CDR2 is SASEGT.

The chain uses TRBV7-8 and TRBJ1-5, with D unresolved. The CDR3 runs 15 residues. Germline CDR1 SGHVS, CDR2 FQNEAQ. V was pared by 5 bases and J by 3 bases, with 14 bases between. CDR3 protein: CASSPDNPLNQPQHF. CDR3 in DNA: TGTGCCAGCAGCCCCGACAACCCTCTCAATCAGCCCCAGCATTTT.

CDR3: CASSSTPGHLNTGELFF. The CDR3 nucleotides are TGTGCCAGCAGTTCTACTCCGGGACACTTGAACACCGGGGAGCTGTTTTTT. The rearrangement links TRBV27 to TRBJ2-2, with D perhaps matching TRBD1 (6 bases). V lost 4 bases and J 1 base, leaving 16 bases between the germline ends. This CDR3 has 17 amino acids. Germline loops: CDR1 MNHEY, CDR2 SMNVEV (reference sequence).

The chain uses TRBV4-3 and TRBJ2-7, with 7 bases aligning to TRBD1. The CDR3 is 15 residues long. The J segment lost 2 bases and the V segment lost 3 bases, leaving 7 bases of the junction unmatched. The germline V gene has CDR1 LGHNA and CDR2 YSLEER. Here the CDR3 DNA reads TGCGCCAGCAGCCACGCCGGGACAGTCACCTACGAGCAGTACTTC. Translation gives CASSHAGTVTYEQYF.

CDR3 DNA: TGCGCCAGCCGACCCAGGGCTTGGAACTACGAGCAGTACTTC. Amino acid sequence: CASRPRAWNYEQYF. The chain recombines TRBV10-2 with TRBJ2-7, with a possible D match to TRBD1 (5 bases). Germline CDR1 reads WSHSY; CDR2 reads SAAADI. This CDR3 spans 14 amino acids. V was shortened by 8 bases and J by 3 bases, with 17 bases between the two germline ends.

This chain links TRBV7-9 with TRBJ2-3, with TRBD2 matching over 10 bases. V was pared by 5 bases and J by 2 bases, with 7 bases of the junction left unmatched. Germline CDR1 is SEHNR and CDR2 is FQNEAQ (reference sequence). The CDR3 covers 16 residues. The CDR3 coding sequence is TGTGCCAGCAGCCCCTGGACTAGCGGCGTCACAGATACGCAGTATTTT. Translated, it gives CASSPWTSGVTDTQYF.

The V gene is TRBV7-9, the J gene TRBJ1-1; TRBD1 matches 7 bases. Losses at the gene ends were 4 bases for V and 11 bases for J; bases not matched to a gene: 10. Germline V lookup: CDR1 SEHNR, CDR2 FQNEAQ (reference sequence). CDR3 length: 13 residues. The chain's CDR3 is CASSSPRDSSAFF. CDR3 sequence (DNA): TGTGCCAGCAGCTCACCCCGGGACAGTTCGGCTTTCTTT.

The gene calls are TRBV5-6 and TRBJ1-1; possible D gene TRBD1, 5 bases. Germline V gene lookup returns CDR1 SGHDT and CDR2 YYEEEE. The CDR3 runs to 14 residues. Trimming removed 4 bases at V and 11 bases at J, with 21 bases between. CDR3 nucleotides: TGTGCCAGCAGCCGAAGGGGTCCGGTTGTTCGGGCTTTCTTT. It yields the protein CASSRRGPVVRAFF.

The chain combines TRBV27 with TRBJ1-5; the match to TRBD1 covers 11 bases. Trimming took 5 bases from V and 6 from J; bases not matched to a gene: 6. The CDR3 loop spans 15 amino acids. In germline, CDR1 is MNHEY, CDR2 SMNVEV (reference sequence). CDR3 DNA: TGTGCCAGCAGTGGGGGGACAGGGGGGACTCAGCCCCAGCATTTT. It codes for CASSGGTGGTQPQHF.